This passage covers 24 T cell receptor beta chains from one sample sequenced in a study of blood T cells in healthy people across ages. A second PCR, run for about 7 to 12 cycles, used a sample-barcoded 5' primer plus a J-beta primer mix. TCRdb redid the calling of the 5' RACE reads with MiXCR, one entry per CDR3 protein. The sample lists 650,000 to 800,000 distinct CDR3 sequences, 45% to 60% occurring once. Sample: blood. Receptors originate from a woman older than 75 in good health.

This clonotype was detected ten times or more. The chain uses TRBV20-1 and TRBJ1-2; TRBD1 matches at 11 bases. CDR3 length equals 13 residues. With 8 bases clipped from V and 7 bases from J, the junction kept 9 bases outside the gene matches. Germline assignment: CDR1 DFQATT and CDR2 SNEGSKA (reference sequence). CDR3 amino acids: CSQVDRGHLGYTF. The CDR3, as DNA: TGCAGTCAAGTGGACAGGGGGCACCTTGGCTACACCTTC.

This chain links TRBV3-1 with TRBJ2-5, with TRBD2 identical over 9 bases. Matching the DNA end better, TRBJ2-7 makes the J call doubtful. This CDR3 contains 15 residues. Germline-derived CDR1 and CDR2 are LGHDT and YNNKEL (reference sequence). Written as DNA, the CDR3 is TGTGCCAGCAGCCAAGATCCCAGCGGGAGGCTCGAGCAGTACTTC. Its protein product is CASSQDPSGRLEQYF.

This CDR3 reads CATGSETADTQYF. CDR3 DNA sequence: TGTGCCACCGGCAGCGAAACGGCAGATACGCAGTATTTT. This chain links TRBV24-1 with TRBJ2-3; D remains ambiguous. The ends were cut back, 9 bases at V and 4 bases at J, with 13 bases in the middle. The length of the CDR3 is 13 residues. The V gene's germline CDR1 is KGHDR and CDR2 SFDVKD.

Of note for this clonotype: At one end, the junction sequence differs from germline, possibly due to a read error. The gene calls are TRBV12-5 and TRBJ2-3; TRBD2 is a possible D gene (6 bases). The length of the CDR3 is 12 residues. From germline, CDR1 is LGHNT and CDR2 FRNRAP. The CDR3 here is CASGGGADTRYF. The CDR3 nucleotides are TGTGCTAGTGGTGGAGGGGCAGATACGCGGTATTTT. The complete variable domain, with remaining parts taken from reference TRBV12-5 and TRBJ2-3, reads DARVTQTPRHKVTEMGQEVTMRCQPILGHNTVFWYRQTMMQGLELLAYFRNRAPLDDSGMPKDRFSAEMPDATLATLKIQPSEPRDSAVYFCASGGGADTRYFGPGTRLTVL.

This clonotype was picked up one time. It may be a read error: a sequence one base away is much more abundant. The chain couples TRBV5-1 to TRBJ2-6, with D perhaps TRBD1 (5 bases). The germline gives CDR1 SGHRS, CDR2 YFSETQ. The CDR3 is 13 residues long. The CDR3 protein is CAGRVNGANVLTF. In DNA, the CDR3 is TGCGCCGGCAGGGTTAATGGGGCCAACGTCCTGACTTTC.

This clonotype was seen a handful of times. The V gene is TRBV13, the J gene TRBJ1-6; no clear D. V was cut by 3 bases and J by 0 bases, with 3 bases left in between. Germline lookup yields CDR1 PRHDT and CDR2 FYEKMQ (reference sequence). CDR3 size: 14 residues. CDR3 sequence: CASSFGSYNSPLHF. The CDR3, as DNA: TGTGCCAGCAGCTTTGGCTCCTATAATTCACCCCTCCACTTT. The full variable domain, completed using reference TRBV13 and TRBJ1-6, is AAGVIQSPRHLIKEKRETATLKCYPIPRHDTVYWYQQGPGQDPQFLISFYEKMQSDKGSIPDRFSAQQFSDYHSELNMSSLELGDSALYFCASSFGSYNSPLHFGNGTRLTVT.

This clonotype occurred many times. CDR3 region: CAISGRDIHEQFF. The CDR3 region has the DNA TGTGCCATCAGTGGCCGGGATATCCATGAGCAGTTCTTC. The chain is built from TRBV10-3 and TRBJ2-1; TRBD2 is a possible D gene (5 bases). CDR3 length: 13 amino acids. V dropped 4 bases and J dropped 8 bases, with 12 bases sitting between them. Germline CDR1 ENHRY, CDR2 SYGVKD.

This chain joins TRBV11-1 and TRBJ2-4; D is undetermined. The end of the DNA aligns better with TRBJ2-7, so the J call may be wrong. CDR1 is SGHAT, CDR2 FQDESV, per germline (reference sequence). The CDR3 is made up of 15 amino acids. CDR3 region: CASNLVEPRGYEQYF. The CDR3 DNA is TGTGCCAGCAACCTCGTAGAACCAAGAGGCTACGAGCAGTACTTC.

V is TRBV30 and J is TRBJ2-7; D gene ambiguous. In germline, CDR1 is GTSNPN, CDR2 SVGIG (reference sequence). The germline V and J ends were trimmed by 2 bases and 0 bases, with 14 bases remaining between them. The CDR3 runs 15 residues. The CDR3 region is CAWSNPSFTSYEQYF. The CDR3 region has the DNA TGTGCCTGGAGTAACCCATCATTTACCTCCTACGAGCAGTACTTC.

The chain couples TRBV4-1 to TRBJ2-4; D not certain. Judging by the DNA end, TRBJ2-7 fits better; the J call may be wrong. CDR3 length equals 14 residues. CDR1 and CDR2 (germline): MGHRA, YSYEKL. This CDR3 is CASSQEAVLDEQYF. The CDR3 bases are TGCGCCAGCAGCCAAGAGGCCGTACTGGACGAGCAGTACTTC.

Points on this clonotype: A clone one base away is much larger, so this may be a read error. The chain links TRBV5-1 to TRBJ2-7, with 7 bases matching TRBD2. The V segment lost 2 bases and the J segment 2 bases; nucleotides outside the gene matches: 7. The CDR3 loop spans 15 amino acids. CDR1 SGHRS and CDR2 YFSETQ come from the germline V gene. The CDR3 sequence is CASSLPAGLPYEQYF. The CDR3, as DNA: TGCGCCAGCAGCTTACCAGCGGGACTCCCCTACGAGCAGTACTTC.

In its sample, this clonotype was seen many times. The J gene is TRBJ2-7, the V gene TRBV4-1; 12 bases align to TRBD2. The germline V gene has CDR1 MGHRA and CDR2 YSYEKL. The J segment lost 0 bases and the V segment lost 3 bases, leaving 9 bases of the junction unmatched. The CDR3 totals 18 residues. CDR3 residues: CASSQVTSGRLSSYEQYF. Here the CDR3 DNA reads TGCGCCAGCAGCCAGGTCACTAGCGGGAGGCTAAGCTCCTACGAGCAGTACTTC.

The CDR3 protein is CASSQEITGGGKNIQYF. CDR3 nucleotides: TGTGCCAGCAGCCAAGAAATAACAGGAGGTGGCAAAAACATTCAGTACTTC. The chain couples TRBV4-2 to TRBJ2-4; D is possibly TRBD1 or TRBD2 (5 bases each). Trimming took off 0 bases at V and 3 bases at J, with 15 bases between the two ends. CDR1 and CDR2 from the germline V gene are LGHNA and YNFKEQ. The CDR3 consists of 17 residues.

This clonotype was observed a handful of times. The chain couples TRBV6-2 or TRBV6-3 to TRBJ2-3; the match to TRBD1 covers 7 bases. The CDR3 totals 14 residues. Unmatched junction bases numbered 8, after V lost 6 bases and J lost 5 bases. Germline loops: CDR1 MNHEY, CDR2 SVGEGT. CDR3 DNA sequence: TGTGCCAGCAGGATGACAGGGACGGGAGATACGCAGTATTTT. It is translated as CASRMTGTGDTQYF.

As to this clonotype: This may arise from a read error, as a much more abundant clone is one base away. The chain joins TRBV6-6 to TRBJ2-5; tentative D call: TRBD2 (6 bases). This CDR3 is 16 amino acids long. Germline V gives CDR1 MNHNY, CDR2 SVGAGI (reference sequence). The germline V and J ends were trimmed by 2 bases and 11 bases, with 24 bases remaining between them. The CDR3 reads CASSYTAGTLYNEQYF. The DNA of the CDR3 is TGTGCCAGCAGTTACACGGCGGGAACACTTTACAATGAGCAGTACTTC.

The chain is built from TRBV12-3 or TRBV12-4 and TRBJ2-7; D might be TRBD1 or TRBD2, each matching 5 bases. CDR3 length equals 13 residues. V was shortened by 6 bases and J by 3 bases, with 12 bases between the two germline ends. CDR3 sequence (DNA): TGTGCCAGCAGCTGGGACGAGGTCTACGAGCAGTACTTC. Amino acids: CASSWDEVYEQYF.

As for this clonotype: A clone one base away is much larger, so this may be a read error. The chain carries TRBV5-1 and TRBJ2-5; D is ambiguous. Per the germline V gene, CDR1 is SGHRS and CDR2 is YFSETQ. The CDR3 is 13 residues long. The V end lost 4 bases, the J end lost 3 bases, and 10 bases lay between the germline ends. The chain's CDR3 is CASSVPGEETQYF. CDR3 nucleotide sequence: TGCGCCAGCAGCGTACCAGGAGAAGAGACCCAGTACTTC. Variable domain in full (rest from reference TRBV5-1 and TRBJ2-5): KAGVTQTPRYLIKTRGQQVTLSCSPISGHRSVSWYQQTPGQGLQFLFEYFSETQRNKGNFPGRFSGRQFSNSRSEMNVSTLELGDSALYLCASSVPGEETQYFGPGTRLLVL.

About this clonotype: A single base separates this from a much larger clone, so it may be a read error. The CDR3 loop reads CASIPRVVLLEKETQYF. The DNA of the CDR3 is TGTGCCAGCATCCCCAGAGTGGTGCTATTAGAAAAAGAGACCCAGTACTTC. This chain links TRBV9 with TRBJ2-7; D is ambiguous. With the DNA end fitting TRBJ2-5 better, the J assignment may be wrong. Germline V lookup: CDR1 SGDLS, CDR2 YYNGEE. The CDR3 has 17 residues.

J is TRBJ2-4 and V is TRBV20-1, with D maybe TRBD2 (6 bases). The CDR3 has 11 residues. The V end lost 1 base, the J end lost 13 bases, and 11 bases lay between the germline ends. Germline assignment: CDR1 DFQATT and CDR2 SNEGSKA (reference sequence). CDR3 coding DNA: TGCAGTGCTAGAGTTAGCCGGGAGCAGTACTTC. Translated: CSARVSREQYF.

This clonotype was recorded only once. The chain has TRBV30 and TRBJ1-1, with a weak D call TRBD1 (6 bases). V lost 1 base and J 6 bases, leaving 15 bases between the germline ends. Germline V gene lookup returns CDR1 GTSNPN and CDR2 SVGIG (reference sequence). The CDR3 contains 14 residues. CDR3 nucleotide sequence: TGTGCCTGGAGTGCGGTACAGGGATTTGCTGAAGCTTTCTTT. Translating it yields CAWSAVQGFAEAFF.

The chain recombines TRBV5-6 with TRBJ2-1; 10 bases are a match to TRBD2. V lost 1 base, J lost 10 bases, and 8 bases stayed unmatched. CDR3 size: 15 residues. Per germline, CDR1 SGHDT and CDR2 YYEEEE. CDR3 sequence: CASSLSLAGVLEQFF. The DNA for the CDR3 is TGTGCCAGCAGCTTGAGCCTAGCGGGAGTTTTAGAGCAGTTCTTC.

The chain combines TRBV4-3 with TRBJ1-4; D unclear. The germline V and J ends were trimmed by 1 base and 8 bases, with 17 bases remaining between them. The CDR3 length is 16 residues. CDR1 and CDR2 (germline): LGHNA, YSLEER. This CDR3 is CASSQAGGSLREKLFF. The CDR3 region has the DNA TGCGCCAGCAGCCAAGCGGGAGGCTCTCTCAGGGAAAAACTGTTTTTT.

CDR3 coding DNA: TGCGCCAGCAGCCTGATGGACGGCCAGGGGGCGAACGAGCAGTACTTC. As protein: CASSLMDGQGANEQYF. This chain joins TRBV4-1 and TRBJ2-7, with 8 bases that match TRBD1. This CDR3 is 16 amino acids long. Trimming cost V 4 bases and J 5 bases; bases outside gene matches: 13. Germline V gene sequence: CDR1 MGHRA, CDR2 YSYEKL.

This clonotype appeared a single time. A much larger clone differs from this one at a single base, so this may be a read error. No conserved phenylalanine or tryptophan is present at the end of the CDR3, so a read error is the likely explanation. This rearrangement joins TRBV5-5 to TRBJ2-5; D is unresolved. V was pared by 0 bases and J by 2 bases, with 14 bases between. The CDR3 covers 16 residues. Germline-derived CDR1 and CDR2 are SGHKS and YYEKEE (reference sequence). CDR3 protein: CASSLGMAQLQETQYC. The DNA for the CDR3 is TGTGCCAGCAGCTTGGGAATGGCACAGCTTCAAGAGACCCAGTACTGC.